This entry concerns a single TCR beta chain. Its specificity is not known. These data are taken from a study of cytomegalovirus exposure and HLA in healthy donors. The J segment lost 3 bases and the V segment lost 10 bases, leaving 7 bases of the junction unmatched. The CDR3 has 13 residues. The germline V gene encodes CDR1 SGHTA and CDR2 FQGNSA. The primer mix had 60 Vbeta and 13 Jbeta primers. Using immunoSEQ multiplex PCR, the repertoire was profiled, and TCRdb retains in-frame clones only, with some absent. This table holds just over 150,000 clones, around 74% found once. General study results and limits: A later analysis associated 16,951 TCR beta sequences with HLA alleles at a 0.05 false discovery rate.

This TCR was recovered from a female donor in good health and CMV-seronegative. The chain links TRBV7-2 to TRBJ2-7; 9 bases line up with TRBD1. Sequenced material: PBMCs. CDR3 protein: CATSGQGGYEQYF. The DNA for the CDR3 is TGTGCCACCTCGGGACAGGGTGGCTACGAGCAGTACTTC.